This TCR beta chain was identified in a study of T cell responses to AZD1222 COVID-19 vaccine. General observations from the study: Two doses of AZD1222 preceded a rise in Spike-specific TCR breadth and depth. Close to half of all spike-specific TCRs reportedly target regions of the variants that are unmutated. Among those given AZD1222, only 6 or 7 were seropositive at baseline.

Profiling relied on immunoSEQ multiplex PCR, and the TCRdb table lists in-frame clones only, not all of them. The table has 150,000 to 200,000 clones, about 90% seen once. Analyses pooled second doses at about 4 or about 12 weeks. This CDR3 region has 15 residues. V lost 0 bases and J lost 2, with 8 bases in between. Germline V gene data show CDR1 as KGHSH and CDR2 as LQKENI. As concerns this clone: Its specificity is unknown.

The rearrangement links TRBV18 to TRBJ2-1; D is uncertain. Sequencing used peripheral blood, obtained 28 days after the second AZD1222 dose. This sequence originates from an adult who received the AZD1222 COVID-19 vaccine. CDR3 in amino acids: CASSPPGSAYNEQFF. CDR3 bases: TGTGCCAGCTCACCACCCGGAAGTGCCTACAATGAGCAGTTCTTC.